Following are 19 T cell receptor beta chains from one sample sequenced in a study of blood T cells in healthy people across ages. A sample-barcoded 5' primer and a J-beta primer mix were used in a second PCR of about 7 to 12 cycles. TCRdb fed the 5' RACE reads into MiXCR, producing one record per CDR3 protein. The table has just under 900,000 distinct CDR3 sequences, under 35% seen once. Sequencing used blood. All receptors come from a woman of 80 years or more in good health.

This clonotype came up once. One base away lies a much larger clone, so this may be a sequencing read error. The CDR3 reads CASSFDYGYIF. The CDR3 DNA reads as TGTGCCAGCAGTTTCGACTATGGCTACATCTTC. V and J are TRBV12-3 or TRBV12-4 and TRBJ1-2; D not certain. The length of the CDR3 is 11 residues.

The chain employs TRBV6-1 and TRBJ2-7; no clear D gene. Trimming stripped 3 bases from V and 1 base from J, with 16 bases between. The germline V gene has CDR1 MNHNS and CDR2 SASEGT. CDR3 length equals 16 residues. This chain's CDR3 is CASSDLVTTPSYEQYF. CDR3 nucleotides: TGTGCCAGCAGTGATCTTGTGACAACGCCGTCCTACGAGCAGTACTTC.

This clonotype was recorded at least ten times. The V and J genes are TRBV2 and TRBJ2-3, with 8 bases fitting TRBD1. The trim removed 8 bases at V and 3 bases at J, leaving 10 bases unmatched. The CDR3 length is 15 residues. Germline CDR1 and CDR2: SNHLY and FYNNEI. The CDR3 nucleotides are TGTGCCAGCGGAAGACAGGGGACCGGAACAGATACGCAGTATTTT. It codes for CASGRQGTGTDTQYF.

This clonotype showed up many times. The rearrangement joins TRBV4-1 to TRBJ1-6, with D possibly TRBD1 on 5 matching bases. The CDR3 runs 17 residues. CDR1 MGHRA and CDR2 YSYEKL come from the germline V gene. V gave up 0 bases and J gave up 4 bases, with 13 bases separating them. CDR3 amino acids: CASSQDRGREYNSPLHF. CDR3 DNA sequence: TGCGCCAGCAGCCAAGATAGGGGAAGAGAATATAATTCACCCCTCCACTTT.

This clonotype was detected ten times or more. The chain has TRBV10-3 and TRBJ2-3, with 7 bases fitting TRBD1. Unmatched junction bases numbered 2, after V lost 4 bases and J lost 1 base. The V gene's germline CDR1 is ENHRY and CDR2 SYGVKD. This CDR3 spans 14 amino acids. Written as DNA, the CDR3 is TGTGCCATCAGTGGACAGGGACGCACAGATACGCAGTATTTT. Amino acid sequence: CAISGQGRTDTQYF.

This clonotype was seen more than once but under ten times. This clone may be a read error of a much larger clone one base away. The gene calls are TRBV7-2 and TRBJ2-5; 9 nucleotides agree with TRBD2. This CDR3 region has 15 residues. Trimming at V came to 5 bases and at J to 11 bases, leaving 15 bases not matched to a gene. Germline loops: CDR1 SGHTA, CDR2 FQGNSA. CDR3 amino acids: CASSLQPGTSNEQYF. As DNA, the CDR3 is TGTGCCAGCAGCCTACAACCCGGGACTAGCAATGAGCAGTACTTC.

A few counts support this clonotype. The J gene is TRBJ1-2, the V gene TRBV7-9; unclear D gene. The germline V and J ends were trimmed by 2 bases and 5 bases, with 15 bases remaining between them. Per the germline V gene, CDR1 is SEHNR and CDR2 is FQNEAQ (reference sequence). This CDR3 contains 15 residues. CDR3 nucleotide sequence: TGTGCCAGCAGCTTACGGAGGGCCCATTCGTATGGCTACACCTTC. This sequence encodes CASSLRRAHSYGYTF. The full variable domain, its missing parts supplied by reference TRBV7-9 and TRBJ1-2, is DTGVSQNPRHKITKRGQNVTFRCDPISEHNRLYWYRQTLGQGPEFLTYFQNEAQLEKSRLLSDRFSAERPKGSFSTLEIQRTEQGDSAMYLCASSLRRAHSYGYTFGSGTRLTVV.

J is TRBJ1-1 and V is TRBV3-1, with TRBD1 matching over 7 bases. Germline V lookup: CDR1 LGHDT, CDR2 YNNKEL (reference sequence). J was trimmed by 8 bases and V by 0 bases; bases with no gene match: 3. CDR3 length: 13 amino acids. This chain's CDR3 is CASSQDGTAEAFF. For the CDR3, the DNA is TGTGCCAGCAGCCAAGACGGGACAGCAGAAGCTTTCTTT.

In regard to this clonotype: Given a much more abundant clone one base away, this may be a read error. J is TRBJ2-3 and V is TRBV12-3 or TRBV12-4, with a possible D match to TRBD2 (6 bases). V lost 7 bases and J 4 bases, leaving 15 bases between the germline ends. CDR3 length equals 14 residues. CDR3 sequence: CASKHRPSADTQYF. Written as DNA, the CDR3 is TGTGCCAGCAAGCACAGACCTAGCGCAGATACGCAGTATTTT.

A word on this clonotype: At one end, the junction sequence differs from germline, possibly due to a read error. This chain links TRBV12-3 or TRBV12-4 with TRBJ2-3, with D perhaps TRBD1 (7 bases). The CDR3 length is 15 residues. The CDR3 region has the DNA TGTGCCAGCACCCAGGGGGGAGTGAGCACAGATGCGCAGTATTTT. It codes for CASTQGGVSTDAQYF.

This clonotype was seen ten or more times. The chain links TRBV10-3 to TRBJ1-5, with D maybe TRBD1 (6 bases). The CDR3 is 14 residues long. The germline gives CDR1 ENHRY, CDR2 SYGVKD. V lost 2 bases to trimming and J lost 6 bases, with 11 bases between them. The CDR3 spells CAISEGTGIQPQHF. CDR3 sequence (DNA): TGTGCCATCAGTGAGGGTACAGGGATTCAGCCCCAGCATTTT.

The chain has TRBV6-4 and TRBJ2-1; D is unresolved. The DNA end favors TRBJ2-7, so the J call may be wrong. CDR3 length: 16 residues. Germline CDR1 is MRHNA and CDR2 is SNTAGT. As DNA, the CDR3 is TGTGCCAGCAGTGACTCGATAGGGCGCGCCTACAATGAGCAGTACTTC. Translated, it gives CASSDSIGRAYNEQYF.

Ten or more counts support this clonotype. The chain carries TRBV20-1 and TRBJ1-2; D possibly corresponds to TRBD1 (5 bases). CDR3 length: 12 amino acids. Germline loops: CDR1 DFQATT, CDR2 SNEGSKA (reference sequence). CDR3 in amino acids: CSFAAGLSGYTF. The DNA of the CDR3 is TGCAGCTTCGCCGCAGGGTTGAGTGGCTACACCTTC.

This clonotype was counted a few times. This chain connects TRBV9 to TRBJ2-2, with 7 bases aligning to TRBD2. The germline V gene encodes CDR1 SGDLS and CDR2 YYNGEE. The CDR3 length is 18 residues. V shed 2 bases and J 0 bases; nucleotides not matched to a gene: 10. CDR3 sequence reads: CASSVSPSGYSNTGELFF. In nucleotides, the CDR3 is TGTGCCAGCAGCGTGAGCCCTAGCGGCTACTCGAACACCGGGGAGCTGTTTTTT.

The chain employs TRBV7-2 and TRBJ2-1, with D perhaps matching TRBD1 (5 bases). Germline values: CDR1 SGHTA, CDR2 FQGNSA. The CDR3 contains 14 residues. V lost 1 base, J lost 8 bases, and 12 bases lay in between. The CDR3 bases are TGTGCCAGCAGCTTAGGACCTAGGGGCTATGAGCAGTTCTTC. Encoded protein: CASSLGPRGYEQFF.

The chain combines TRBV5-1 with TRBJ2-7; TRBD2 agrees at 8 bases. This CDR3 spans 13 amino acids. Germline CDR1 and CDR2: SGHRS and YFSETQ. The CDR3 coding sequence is TGCACCATTCCAGCGGGGGTAGCCTACGAGCAGTACTTC. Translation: CTIPAGVAYEQYF.

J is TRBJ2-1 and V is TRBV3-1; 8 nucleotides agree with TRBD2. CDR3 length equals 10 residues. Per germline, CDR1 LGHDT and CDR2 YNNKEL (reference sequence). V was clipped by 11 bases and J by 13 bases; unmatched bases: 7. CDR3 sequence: CASGGDSQFF. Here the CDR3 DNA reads TGTGCCTCCGGGGGGGATTCCCAGTTCTTC.

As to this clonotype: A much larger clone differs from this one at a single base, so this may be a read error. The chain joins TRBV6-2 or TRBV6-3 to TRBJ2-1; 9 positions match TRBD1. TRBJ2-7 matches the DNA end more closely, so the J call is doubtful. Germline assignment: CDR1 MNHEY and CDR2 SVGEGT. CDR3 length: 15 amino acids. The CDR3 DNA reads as TGTGCCAGCAGTTGGGGACAGGGTGTTTACAATGAGCAGTACTTC. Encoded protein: CASSWGQGVYNEQYF.

The CDR3 DNA is TGTGCCAGCAGTTTCTCAGGTCAGCCCCAGCATTTT. Its protein product is CASSFSGQPQHF. This sequence joins TRBV12-3 or TRBV12-4 and TRBJ1-5; D gene uncertain. The V end was cut by 3 bases, the J end by 6 bases, with 6 bases between. The CDR3 spans 12 residues.